The 16 T cell receptor beta chains below all came from one sample that was sequenced in a study of blood T cell repertoires in COVID-19 (TCRdb year 2020). Libraries were made using the immunoSEQ multiplex PCR assay. TCRdb retrieved this table from immuneACCESS and kept in-frame rearrangements only. Not all clones are present; in checked studies, unresolved V genes account for under half, and no reason is known for the remainder. This sample lists approximately 300,000 clones; about 86% were detected once. Roughly 1.1% of the sample comes from the top ten. Sequencing was carried out using peripheral blood. These receptors all come from a woman aged 45 to 65 with acute or convalescent COVID-19.

This sequence joins TRBV19 and TRBJ1-6; 12 bases fit TRBD1. With 3 bases clipped from V and 7 bases from J, the junction kept 13 bases outside the gene matches. Per germline, CDR1 LNHDA and CDR2 SQIVND (reference sequence). The CDR3 runs 19 residues. The CDR3 region is CASSIGGQGAQGENSPLHF. The CDR3 nucleotides are TGTGCCAGTAGTATTGGGGGACAGGGGGCGCAGGGGGAAAATTCACCCCTCCACTTT.

The chain carries TRBV2 and TRBJ1-1; 7 positions agree with TRBD1. V lost 7 bases to trimming and J lost 6 bases; unmatched junction nucleotides: 11. The CDR3 is 14 residues long. Germline V gene data show CDR1 as SNHLY and CDR2 as FYNNEI. The chain's CDR3 is CASTSQQGTSEAFF. The CDR3 DNA sequence: TGTGCCAGCACCTCTCAACAGGGGACCTCTGAAGCTTTCTTT.

On this clone itself: The same CDR3 can be traced to other DNA sequences in this sample. The V gene is TRBV7-2, the J gene TRBJ2-5; D not resolved. The CDR3 runs 13 residues. The V gene lost 1 base and the J gene lost 3 bases, with 6 bases spanning the gap. CDR1 is SGHTA, CDR2 FQGNSA, per germline. CDR3 loop: CASSLDRKETQYF. The CDR3 region has the DNA TGTGCCAGCAGCTTAGACAGAAAAGAGACCCAGTACTTC.

The genes are TRBV18 and TRBJ2-7, with a possible D match to TRBD1 (5 bases). The CDR3 is 14 residues long. Looked up from germline, CDR1 is KGHSH and CDR2 is LQKENI. The germline V and J ends were trimmed by 2 bases and 0 bases, with 8 bases remaining between them. The CDR3 coding sequence is TGTGCCAGCTCACCAGTGGACACCTCCTACGAGCAGTACGTC. Protein sequence: CASSPVDTSYEQYV.

V and J are TRBV7-3 and TRBJ2-7; 8 bases map to TRBD1. The germline V gene encodes CDR1 SGHTA and CDR2 FQGTGA. The CDR3 extends over 14 amino acids. J gave up 6 bases and V 3 bases, and 7 bases lay outside the gene matches. The CDR3 DNA follows: TGTGCCAGCAGCTTCCGGGACAGGTGTGGCGAGCAGTACTTC. As protein: CASSFRDRCGEQYF.

The sample holds many counts of this clone. The chain carries TRBV7-6 and TRBJ2-7, with 8 positions matching TRBD2. CDR1 is SGHVS, CDR2 FNYEAQ, per germline. V shed 1 base, J shed 6 bases, and the junction held 8 bases outside the gene matches. This CDR3 spans 15 amino acids. The CDR3 coding sequence is TGTGCCAGCAGCTTAGGGTCTTTAGCGGGATTCGAGCAGTACTTC. It encodes CASSLGSLAGFEQYF. The entire variable domain, with the rest obtained from reference TRBV7-6 and TRBJ2-7, is as follows: GAGVSQSPRYKVTKRGQDVALRCDPISGHVSLYWYRQALGQGPEFLTYFNYEAQQDKSGLPNDRFSAERPEGSISTLTIQRTEQRDSAMYRCASSLGSLAGFEQYFGPGTRLTVT.

The count of this clone is one. The chain employs TRBV7-9 and TRBJ1-4; D remains unclear. V shed 1 base and J shed 4 bases, with 13 bases lying between them. Germline V gene data show CDR1 as SEHNR and CDR2 as FQNEAQ (reference sequence). The CDR3 extends over 16 amino acids. DNA for the CDR3: TGTGCCAGCAGCTTAGACTTGAATAGAGTTAATGAAAAACTGTTTTTT. Its protein is CASSLDLNRVNEKLFF.

This clone was counted once. The CDR3 sequence: CAWSKQGETQYF. The CDR3 nucleotides are TGTGCCTGGAGCAAACAGGGGGAGACCCAGTACTTC. This chain connects TRBV30 to TRBJ2-5; TRBD1 aligns across 7 bases. Trimming took 3 bases from V and 5 from J; bases not matched to a gene: 3. The CDR3 contains 12 residues. Germline V gene data show CDR1 as GTSNPN and CDR2 as SVGIG (reference sequence).

V gene TRBV12-3 or TRBV12-4 combines with J gene TRBJ1-1, with D possibly being TRBD1 (6 bases). Trimming left V 6 bases short and J 10 bases short, with 18 bases between. The CDR3 runs to 13 residues. CDR3: CASSSIGRGGAFF. CDR3 coding DNA: TGTGCCAGCAGCTCCATAGGGCGAGGGGGAGCTTTCTTT.

V is TRBV6-4 and J is TRBJ2-2; 7 positions agree with TRBD1. CDR1 MRHNA and CDR2 SNTAGT come from the germline V gene. The trim removed 3 bases at V and 4 bases at J, leaving 2 bases unmatched. This CDR3 is 14 amino acids long. CDR3 loop: CASSEAGGTGELFF. The CDR3 DNA follows: TGTGCCAGCAGTGAGGCAGGGGGCACCGGGGAGCTGTTTTTT.

V is TRBV4-1 and J is TRBJ1-1; D might be TRBD1 (5 bases). This CDR3 has 15 residues. V was trimmed by 0 bases and J by 1 base, leaving 9 bases between them. Germline V lookup: CDR1 MGHRA, CDR2 YSYEKL. In DNA form, the CDR3 reads TGCGCCAGCAGCCAAGATCAGGGTCCGAACACTGAAGCTTTCTTT. This encodes CASSQDQGPNTEAFF.

CDR3 loop: CASSFGLAGGSYNEQFF. The DNA of the CDR3 is TGCGCCAGCAGCTTTGGACTAGCGGGGGGCTCCTACAATGAGCAGTTCTTC. This chain uses TRBV5-1 with TRBJ2-1; 14 bases match TRBD2. Germline assignment: CDR1 SGHRS and CDR2 YFSETQ. There are 17 residues in the CDR3. V lost 2 bases, J lost 0 bases, and 1 base stayed unmatched.

This chain connects TRBV15 to TRBJ2-7; 13 bases are shared with TRBD2. CDR1 and CDR2 (germline): LNHNV, YYDKDF (reference sequence). The CDR3 contains 16 residues. V was clipped by 3 bases and J by 5 bases; unmatched bases: 7. The CDR3 bases are TGTGCCACCAGCAGCCGCCCGGGACTAGCGGGAAACGAGCAGTACTTC. This translates into CATSSRPGLAGNEQYF.

This chain joins TRBV7-2 and TRBJ2-1; 9 positions agree with TRBD2. J lost 2 bases, V lost 7 bases, and 6 bases had no gene match. The germline V gene has CDR1 SGHTA and CDR2 FQGNSA. The CDR3 is 15 residues long. The CDR3 loop reads CASISTSGTYNEQFF. The CDR3 DNA follows: TGTGCCAGCATATCGACTAGCGGTACCTACAATGAGCAGTTCTTC.

This sequence joins TRBV5-1 and TRBJ1-2; perhaps TRBD1 as D (6 bases). V gave up 4 bases and J gave up 6 bases, with 25 bases separating them. The CDR3 consists of 17 residues. Germline V CDR1 and CDR2: SGHRS, YFSETQ. CDR3 sequence: CASSAGTGSVTRNGYTF. CDR3 bases: TGCGCCAGCAGCGCAGGAACAGGGTCGGTGACTCGAAATGGCTACACCTTC.

The chain is built from TRBV25-1 and TRBJ1-3; D possibly corresponds to TRBD1 (6 bases). The CDR3 length is 18 residues. Germline values: CDR1 MGHDK, CDR2 SYGVNS. V was pared by 4 bases and J by 8 bases, with 27 bases between. The CDR3 reads CASSGPLPHRPKGDTIYF. The CDR3 DNA reads TGTGCCAGCAGTGGTCCCCTCCCTCACAGGCCTAAGGGGGACACCATATATTTT.